This TCR beta chain was identified in a study of cytomegalovirus exposure and HLA in healthy donors. Libraries were prepared by immunoSEQ multiplex PCR; TCRdb keeps only in-frame clonotypes and omits some of them. Counted here are roughly 280,000 clones, approximately 86% occurring once; the ten biggest clones make up more than 0.8%. This clone was seen a few times. Its antigen remains unidentified. CDR3 length: 13 amino acids. Germline V gene sequence: CDR1 MDHEN, CDR2 SYDVKM. Trimming pared 6 bases from V and 5 bases from J, leaving 12 bases between. The donors formed part of the approximately 120-subject validation cohort, distinct from the roughly 700-subject first cohort. Study conclusions and caveats: Usually a TCR sequence was rare, but some public TCRs were found in many donors. The classifier was said to identify cytomegalovirus status with high specificity and sensitivity.

V is TRBV28 and J is TRBJ2-3; D gene uncertain. The TCR was taken from a woman between 18 and 29 years old in good health and CMV-seronegative. The material sequenced was PBMCs. The CDR3 loop reads CASSQPNRDTQYF. Here the CDR3 DNA reads TGTGCCAGCAGCCAACCAAACAGAGATACGCAGTATTTT.